This T cell receptor beta chain was documented in a study of T cell repertoires in cytomegalovirus infection. Study information: Public signatures in TCR beta pointed to CMV infection and matching HLA type. General study results and limits: Cumulative frequency (of public TCR beta family members) identified carriers of CMV plus the relevant HLA.

TCRdb redid the calling of the reads with MiXCR, one entry per CDR3 protein. The repertoire holds almost 550,000 distinct CDR3 sequences, with 16% as singletons. The CDR3 has 15 residues. Trimming took 0 bases from V and 5 from J; bases not matched to a gene: 5. Germline loops: CDR1 SGHRS, CDR2 YFSETQ. As concerns this clonotype: The antigen is not known.

The chain has TRBV5-1 and TRBJ2-1, with 7 bases that match TRBD2. The TCR originated in a human donor in good health (CMV status not recorded). Some clones in this sample may be carry-over from other donors' samples. The sample was CD8+ T cells from PBMCs. The DNA of the CDR3 is TGCGCCAGCAGCTTGGCCAGCGGGATTGACAATGAGCAGTTCTTC. It encodes CASSLASGIDNEQFF. The full variable domain, in which reference TRBV5-1 and TRBJ2-1 provide the parts outside the CDR3, is KAGVTQTPRYLIKTRGQQVTLSCSPISGHRSVSWYQQTPGQGLQFLFEYFSETQRNKGNFPGRFSGRQFSNSRSEMNVSTLELGDSALYLCASSLASGIDNEQFFGPGTRLTVL.